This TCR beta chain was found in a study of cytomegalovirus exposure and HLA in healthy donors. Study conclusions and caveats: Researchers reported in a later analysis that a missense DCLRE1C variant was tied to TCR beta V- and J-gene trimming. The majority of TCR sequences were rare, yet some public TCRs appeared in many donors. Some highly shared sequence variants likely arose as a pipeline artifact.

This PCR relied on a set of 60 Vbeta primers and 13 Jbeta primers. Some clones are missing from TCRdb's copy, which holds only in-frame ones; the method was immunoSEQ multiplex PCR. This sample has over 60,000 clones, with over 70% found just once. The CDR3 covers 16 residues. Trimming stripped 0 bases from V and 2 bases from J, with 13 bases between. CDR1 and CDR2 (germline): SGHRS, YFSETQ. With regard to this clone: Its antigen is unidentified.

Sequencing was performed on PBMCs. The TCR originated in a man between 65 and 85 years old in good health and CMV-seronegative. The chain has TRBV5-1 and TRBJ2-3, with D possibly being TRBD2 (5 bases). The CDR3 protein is CASSLGISGNTDTQYF. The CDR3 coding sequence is TGCGCCAGCAGCTTGGGGATATCCGGGAACACAGATACGCAGTATTTT.